This entry features one T cell receptor beta chain sequence. This entry comes from a study of blood T cells in healthy people across ages. CDR1 is SGHTA and CDR2 is FQGNSA in the germline V gene. V gave up 1 base and J gave up 4 bases, with 11 bases separating them. This CDR3 contains 15 residues. The use of a sample-barcoded 5' primer and a J-beta primer mix characterized a second PCR of roughly 6 to 12 cycles. MiXCR was run by TCRdb on the 5' RACE reads, yielding one entry per CDR3 protein. The sample includes some 760,000 distinct CDR3 sequences, 25% of them seen just once. The same sample was also studied in work on T cells of mothers and their children.

This chain uses TRBV7-2 with TRBJ1-3; possibly TRBD1 for D (5 bases). The clonotype comes from a boy aged 10-17 years in good health. Sequences were obtained from blood. Written as DNA, the CDR3 is TGTGCCAGCAGCTTAGATCCCAGGGCAGGAAACACCATATATTTT. This gives the protein CASSLDPRAGNTIYF.